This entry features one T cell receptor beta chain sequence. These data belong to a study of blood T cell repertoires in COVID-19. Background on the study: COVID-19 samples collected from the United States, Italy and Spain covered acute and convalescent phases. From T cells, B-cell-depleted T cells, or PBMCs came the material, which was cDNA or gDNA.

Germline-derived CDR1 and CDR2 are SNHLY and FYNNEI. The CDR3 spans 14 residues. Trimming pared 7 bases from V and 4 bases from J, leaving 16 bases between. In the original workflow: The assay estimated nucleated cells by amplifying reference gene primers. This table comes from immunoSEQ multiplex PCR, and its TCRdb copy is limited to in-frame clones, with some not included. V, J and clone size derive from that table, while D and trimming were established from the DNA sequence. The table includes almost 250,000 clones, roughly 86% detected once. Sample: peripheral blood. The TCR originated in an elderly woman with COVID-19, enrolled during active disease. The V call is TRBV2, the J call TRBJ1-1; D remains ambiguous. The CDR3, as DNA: TGTGCCAGCACTACGGGCCGCGGGGTCACTGAAGCTTTCTTT. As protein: CASTTGRGVTEAFF.